This T cell receptor beta chain was profiled in a study of T-cell reconstitution after alpha-beta-depleted transplantation in children. This clonotype was observed a single time. This may stem from a read error, because a much larger clone lies one nucleotide away. Preparation of the TCRbeta library involved a method that used unique molecular identifiers. TCRdb re-called the PCR reads with MiXCR, one entry per CDR3 protein. The table includes about 110,000 distinct CDR3 sequences, about 9.4% detected once. The source material was PBMCs from the stem cell graft donor, sampled from the stem cell graft. This clonotype was obtained from a human donor who donated a stem cell graft to a child with acute lymphoblastic leukemia.

The CDR3 is CASSPSSLDVELFF. CDR3 nucleotide sequence: TGCGCCAGCAGCCCCTCCTCTCTGGACGTGGAGCTGTTTTTT. The rearrangement joins TRBV5-1 to TRBJ2-2, with D uncertain. The CDR3 has 14 amino acids. The V end lost 4 bases, the J end lost 10 bases, and 17 bases lay between the germline ends. Germline CDR1 is SGHRS and CDR2 is YFSETQ.